This TCR beta chain was observed in a study of T cell repertoires in cytomegalovirus infection (dated by TCRdb to between 2017 and 2020). Looking at the study overall: Donor HLA type was relevant to the analysis, because carriage of CMV infection together with the matching HLA type was indicated by public TCR beta signatures. Findings and caveats that apply to the study as a whole: The ex vivo response was dominated by HLA-C-restricted CMV-specific TCR beta clonotypes, which also provided the single most frequent clonotype in two of eight donors. In both this cohort and an independent cohort of under 450 donors, the cumulative frequency of public TCR beta family members distinguished carriers of CMV infection plus the relevant HLA type.

Comment on this clonotype: The clone's antigen remains unknown. No base quality information exists; no much larger clone differs at one position.

TCRdb names Illumina HiSeq 1500 as the instrument used. TCRdb reworked the public reads: Q25 trimming with fastp, MiXCR clone assembly, productive beta chains retained. Each CDR3 protein appears once, grouped with its most common genes and DNA. The sample table contains around 450,000 distinct CDR3 sequences; only one count was recorded for roughly 30% of them. Roughly an eighth of the sample lies in the top ten. The junction shows trimming of 0 bases on V and 3 bases on J, plus 8 bases between the germline ends. Reading from cysteine to phenylalanine, the CDR3 counts 15 amino acids. Only CDR3 DNA is held: 45 bases, read in frame from base 1. The germline V gene (reference sequence) specifies SEHNR as CDR1 and FQNEAQ as CDR2.

The sequence derives from a human donor in good health (CMV status not recorded). Some clones in this sample may be carry-over from other donors' samples. The chain is encoded by TRBV7-9 joined to TRBJ1-4, with an unclear D gene assignment. Sequences were obtained from PBMCs. CDR3 protein: CASSLAVSANEKLFF. Here is the DNA: TGTGCCAGCAGCTTAGCGGTATCGGCTAATGAAAAACTGTTTTTT. Extended through the reference TRBV7-9 and TRBJ1-4 proteins, this CDR3 yields the full variable domain: DTGVSQNPRHKITKRGQNVTFRCDPISEHNRLYWYRQTLGQGPEFLTYFQNEAQLEKSRLLSDRFSAERPKGSFSTLEIQRTEQGDSAMYLCASSLAVSANEKLFFGSGTQLSVL.